The source of this T cell receptor beta chain is a study of follicular helper T cells after annual influenza vaccination. Findings and limits, study-wide: Successive annual vaccinations recalled a recurrent oligoclonal ICOS+CD38+ cTfh response with influenza-specific clonotypes. Only roughly 9-23% of analyzed cells yielded productive TCRB sequences. Change in circulating plasmablasts correlated with ICOS+CD38+ cTfh clonality change.

Concerning this clone: No antigen is known for it.

Profiling relied on immunoSEQ multiplex PCR, and the TCRdb table lists in-frame clones only, not all of them. The data contain just under 9,000 clones, approximately 80% of them singletons. There are 16 residues in the CDR3. J was trimmed by 4 bases and V by 0 bases; bases with no gene match: 7. The germline V gene encodes CDR1 LGHNA and CDR2 YSLEER. Time point given: 2014-2015 season, pre-vaccination. Excluded were substance abuse, HIV/AIDS, active cancer, immunomodulatory drugs and active illness. The chain combines TRBV4-3 with TRBJ2-7, with TRBD2 matching 9 bases. Sequenced material: CXCR5+ CD38- circulating T follicular helper cells from blood, taken on the day of influenza vaccination. Subset reported: circulating Tfh, non-naive CD4+CXCR5+PD-1+ (ICOS+CD38+ or ICOS-CD38-). The sequence came from an adult who received the influenza vaccine. CDR3 in DNA: TGCGCCAGCAGCCAAGATATGTGGACTAGCGTTTACGAGCAGTACTTC. Its protein is CASSQDMWTSVYEQYF.